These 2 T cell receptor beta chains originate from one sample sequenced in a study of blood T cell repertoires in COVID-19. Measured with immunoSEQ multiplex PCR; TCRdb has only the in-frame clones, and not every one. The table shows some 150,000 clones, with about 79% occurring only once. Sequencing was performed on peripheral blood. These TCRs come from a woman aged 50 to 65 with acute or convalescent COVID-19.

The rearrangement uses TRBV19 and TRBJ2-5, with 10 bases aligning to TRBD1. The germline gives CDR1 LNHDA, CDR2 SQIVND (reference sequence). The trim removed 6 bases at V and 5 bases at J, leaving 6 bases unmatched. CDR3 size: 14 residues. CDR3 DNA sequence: TGTGCCAGTAGGGGGACAGGGGCTGTGGAGACCCAGTACTTC. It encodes CASRGTGAVETQYF. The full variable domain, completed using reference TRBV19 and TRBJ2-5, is DGGITQSPKYLFRKEGQNVTLSCEQNLNHDAMYWYRQDPGQGLRLIYYSQIVNDFQKGDIAEGYSVSREKKESFPLTVTSAQKNPTAFYLCASRGTGAVETQYFGPGTRLLVL.

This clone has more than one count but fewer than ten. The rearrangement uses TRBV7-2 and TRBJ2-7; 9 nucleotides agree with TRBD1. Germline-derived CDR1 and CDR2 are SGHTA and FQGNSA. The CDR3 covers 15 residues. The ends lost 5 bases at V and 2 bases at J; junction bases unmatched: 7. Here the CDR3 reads CASSRTGTGTYEQYF. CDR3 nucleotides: TGTGCCAGCAGCCGTACCGGGACAGGGACCTACGAGCAGTACTTC.